This T cell receptor beta chain comes out of a study of shared clonotypes between healthy human individuals (dated by TCRdb to between 2020 and 2021). With respect to the entire study: The cohort included three men and a couple of women between 18 and 49 years of age. For each donor, CD4 naive and CD4 memory were each run on three plates, CD8 naive on two plates, and CD8 memory on one plate. To estimate repertoire size and how much clonotype sharing occurs between individuals, the study deeply sequenced the blood TCR repertoires of roughly 5 healthy adults. Libraries were prepared and TCR repertoires were sequenced by different laboratories using diverse techniques, in order to increase sequencing depth and limit assay-specific biases. Each donor's leukapheresis produced roughly between about 0.8 and 8.9 billion PBMCs. Findings and caveats that apply to the study as a whole: The small number of donors limited the genetic and exposure-history diversity represented. Clonotypes shared by all four sorted-subset donors showed higher generation probabilities than non-shared clonotypes. Pairwise subsampling indicated that sequencing depth was expected to affect the degree of clonotype sharing among donors. Only blood was sampled, and tissue TCR repertoires likely differ from those in blood. Across a few donors, roughly 5% of naive CD4, approximately 4% of naive CD8, 2.3% of memory CD4, and under 0.45% of memory CD8 clonotypes were shared. Rarefaction of sorted-subset datasets indicated incomplete sequencing despite the large sequencing depth. Naive subsets generally had larger estimated clonotype richness than memory subsets.

About this clone itself: The clone's antigen remains unknown. Per-base quality was not reported, and no clone a single base away is much larger than it. Other DNA variants within this sample encode the same CDR3.

From its cysteine to its phenylalanine, the CDR3 spans 14 amino acids. Solely the CDR3 DNA is kept, with 42 bases framed from the first base. CDR1 and CDR2, per the germline V gene, are SGHNT and YENEEA. V is cut back by 5 bases and J by 4 bases, with 3 bases in the junction unmatched. Using the deep immunoSEQ assay, multiplex PCR amplified TCR CDR3 regions from genomic DNA. Genomic DNA extracted from each cell subset was distributed evenly over all wells of several immunoSEQ 96-well plates, and each plate served as one replicate. For sorted subsets, approximately 0.2 ug of genomic DNA, equivalent to some 30,000 T cell genomes, went into each replicate PCR. Purified libraries were measured with a Qubit 3.0 fluorometer, size-checked on a Bioanalyzer 2100, and measured again with the KAPA Library Quantification kit. Every immunoSEQ 96-well plate was sequenced on a separate single-read 150-cycle Illumina NextSeq 550 flow cell. Regarding the original processing steps: Because the immunoSEQ output included only junctional sequences and no quality scores, the filtering could not be the same as the filtering used for full-length reads. Sequences were annotated with PyIR, a Python wrapper for IgBLAST v1.9, and V/J genes and CDR3 were assigned using IMGT germline references. Reads were filtered out if the reads had weak V/J assignments (E-value above 1e-6), no CDR3, stop codons, out-of-frame junctions, or ambiguous translated residues. A V3J clonotype was defined by an identical inferred V gene, J gene, and CDR3 amino acid sequence. Percentage overlap between repertoires was computed as shared unique clonotypes divided by the size of the smaller repertoire. Repertoire richness was assessed with RTK rarefaction, the Chao1 estimator, and Recon v2.1 estimates of unobserved clonotypes. OLGA was used to compute generation probabilities for all TCRbeta clonotypes that the gDNA method yielded from four donors. Here the immuneACCESS table is served through TCRdb, limited to in-frame sequences with V and J called. Missing clones are a known gap in these copies; in checked studies unresolved V genes cover under half, and the rest lacks a known reason. V, J and clone size were drawn from that table, and D and trimming were deduced from the DNA. Across this sample there are hundreds of thousands of clones, with about 74% seen only once. Of the sample, around 1.6% is held by the ten largest clones.

Healthy HIV-negative adults with no recently reported acute infections or vaccinations were included as donors. Every donor was a Caucasian adult living in Nashville, Tennessee, USA. CD4+ T cells were enriched by magnetic negative selection, after which naive cells were positively selected on CD45RA and the negative fraction was taken as the memory subset. After blood collection by leukapheresis, PBMCs were isolated using Ficoll-Histopaque density gradient centrifugation and then cryopreserved in the vapor phase of liquid nitrogen. Analytical flow cytometry was used to check the purity and quantity of every magnetically sorted T cell population. Genomic DNA was isolated from each sorted fraction and quantified by UV absorbance on a Nanodrop 2000c.

This sequence originates from a woman between 25 and 40 years old in good health. This sequence uses TRBV11-3 and TRBJ2-1; TRBD2 agrees with 9 junctional bases. Specimen: memory CD4+ T cells sorted from blood. This specimen's cell subset or site label, interpreted: CD45RA-negative fraction. The CDR3 in this case is CASSPAGGYNEQFF. Read as DNA, the sequence is TGTGCCAGCAGCCCCGCGGGGGGGTACAATGAGCAGTTCTTC.